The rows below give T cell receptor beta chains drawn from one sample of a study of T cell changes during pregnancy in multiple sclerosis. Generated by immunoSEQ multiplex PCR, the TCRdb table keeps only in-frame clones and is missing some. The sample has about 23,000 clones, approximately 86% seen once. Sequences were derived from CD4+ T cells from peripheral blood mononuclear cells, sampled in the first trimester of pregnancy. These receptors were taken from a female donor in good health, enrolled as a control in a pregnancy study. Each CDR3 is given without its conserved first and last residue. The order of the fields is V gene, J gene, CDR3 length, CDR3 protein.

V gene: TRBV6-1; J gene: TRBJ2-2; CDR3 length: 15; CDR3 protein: ASSVDLSGSNTGELF
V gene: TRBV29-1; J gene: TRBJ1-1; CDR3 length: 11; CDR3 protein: SGTGQGNTEAF
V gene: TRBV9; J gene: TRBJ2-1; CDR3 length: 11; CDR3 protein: ASSPLFDNEQF
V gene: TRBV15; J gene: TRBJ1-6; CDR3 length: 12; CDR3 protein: ATSRDTASSPLH
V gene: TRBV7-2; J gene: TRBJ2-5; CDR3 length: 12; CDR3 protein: ASSFGTGQETQY
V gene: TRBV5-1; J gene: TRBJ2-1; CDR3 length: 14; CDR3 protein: ASSLADAGRYNEQF
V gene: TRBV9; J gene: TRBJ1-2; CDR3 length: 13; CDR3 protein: ASSRTGDARNGYT
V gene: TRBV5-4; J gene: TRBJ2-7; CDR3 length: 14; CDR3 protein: ASSLDGTGVPYEQY
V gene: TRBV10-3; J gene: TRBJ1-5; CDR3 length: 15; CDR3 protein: AISESSRVHSNQPQH
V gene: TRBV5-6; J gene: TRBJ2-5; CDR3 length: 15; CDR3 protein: ASSSTRGGGVRETQY
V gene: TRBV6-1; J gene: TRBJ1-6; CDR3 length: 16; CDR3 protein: ASSEERGLEGLSSPLH
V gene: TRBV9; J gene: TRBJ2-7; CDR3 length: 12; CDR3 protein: ASSVRTSSYEQY
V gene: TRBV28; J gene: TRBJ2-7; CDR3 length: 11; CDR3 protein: ASSLNSRYEQY
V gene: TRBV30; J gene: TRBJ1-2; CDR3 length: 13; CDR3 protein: AWSVDRGENYGYT
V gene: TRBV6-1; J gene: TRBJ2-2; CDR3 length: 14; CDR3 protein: ASSEEEGQGSGELF
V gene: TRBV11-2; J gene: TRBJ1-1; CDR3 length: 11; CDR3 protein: ASSLDRGTEAF
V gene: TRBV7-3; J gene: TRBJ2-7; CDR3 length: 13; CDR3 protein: ASSPSGGRSYEQY
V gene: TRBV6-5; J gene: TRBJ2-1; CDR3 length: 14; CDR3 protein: ASSLTELYSYNEQF
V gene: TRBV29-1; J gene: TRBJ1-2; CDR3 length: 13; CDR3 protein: SSRPPGGQGVGYT
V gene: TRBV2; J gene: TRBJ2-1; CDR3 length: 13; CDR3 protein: ASSPSGEVFNEQF
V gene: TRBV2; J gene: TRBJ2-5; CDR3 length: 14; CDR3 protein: ASSGTSGGAGETQY
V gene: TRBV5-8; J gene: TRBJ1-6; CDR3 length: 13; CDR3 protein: ASSPGTVYNSPLH
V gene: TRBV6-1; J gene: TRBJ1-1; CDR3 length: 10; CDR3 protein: ASMGAGFEAF
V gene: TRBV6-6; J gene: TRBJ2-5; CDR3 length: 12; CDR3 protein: AAKEGGGRETQY
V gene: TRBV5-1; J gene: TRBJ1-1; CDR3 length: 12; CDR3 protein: ASSSSNKNTEAF
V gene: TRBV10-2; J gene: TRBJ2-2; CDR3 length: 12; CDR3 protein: ASSIAGYTGELF
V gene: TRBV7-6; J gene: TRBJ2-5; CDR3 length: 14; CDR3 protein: ASSSETSGSLETQY
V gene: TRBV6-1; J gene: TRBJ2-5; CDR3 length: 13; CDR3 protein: ASSDPDRGRETQY
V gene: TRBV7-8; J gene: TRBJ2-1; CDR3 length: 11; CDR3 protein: ASSARQHNEQF
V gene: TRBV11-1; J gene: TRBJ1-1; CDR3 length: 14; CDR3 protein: ASSGFWRQGANSPF
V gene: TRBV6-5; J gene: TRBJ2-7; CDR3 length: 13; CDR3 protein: ASSFGTSGIYEQY
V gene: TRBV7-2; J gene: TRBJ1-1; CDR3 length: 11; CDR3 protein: ASSPRGGTEAF
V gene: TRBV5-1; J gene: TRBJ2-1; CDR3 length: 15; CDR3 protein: ASSPATGTGLDNEQF
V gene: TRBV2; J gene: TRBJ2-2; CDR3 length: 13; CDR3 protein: ASMGLAGVTGELF
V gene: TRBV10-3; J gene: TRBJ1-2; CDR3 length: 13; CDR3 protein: AIAGTGSDGYGYT
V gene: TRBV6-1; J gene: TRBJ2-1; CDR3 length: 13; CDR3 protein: ASSEPGQGYNEQF
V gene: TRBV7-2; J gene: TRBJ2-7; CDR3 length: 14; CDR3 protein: ASSIRGQGLSYEQY
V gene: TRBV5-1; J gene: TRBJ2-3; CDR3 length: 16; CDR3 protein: ASSLARLAGFRTDTQY
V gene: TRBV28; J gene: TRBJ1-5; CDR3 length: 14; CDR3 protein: ASSNPPDIGNQPQH
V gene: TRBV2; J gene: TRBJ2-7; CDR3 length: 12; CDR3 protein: ASSGTGRINEQY
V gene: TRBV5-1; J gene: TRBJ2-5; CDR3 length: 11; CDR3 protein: ASSLAGMETQY
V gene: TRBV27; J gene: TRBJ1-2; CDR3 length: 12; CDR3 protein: ASRSGVALYGYT
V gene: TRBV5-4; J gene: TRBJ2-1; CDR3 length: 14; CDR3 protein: ASRRTGPGIYNEQF
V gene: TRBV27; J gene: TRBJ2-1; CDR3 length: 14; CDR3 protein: ASRGALGPSYNEQF
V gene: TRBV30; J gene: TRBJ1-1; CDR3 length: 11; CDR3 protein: AWSVKQGTGAF
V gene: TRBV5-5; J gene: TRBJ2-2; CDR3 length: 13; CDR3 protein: ASSQTKQGPGELF
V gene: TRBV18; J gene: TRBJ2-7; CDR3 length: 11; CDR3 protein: ASSPPSSYEQY
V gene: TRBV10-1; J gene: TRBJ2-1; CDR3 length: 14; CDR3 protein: ASSEDTGGVWNEQF
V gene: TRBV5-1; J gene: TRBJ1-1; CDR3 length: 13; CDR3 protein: ASSLAPGTGTEAF
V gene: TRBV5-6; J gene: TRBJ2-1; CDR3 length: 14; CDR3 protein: ASSFPKNMGGNEQF
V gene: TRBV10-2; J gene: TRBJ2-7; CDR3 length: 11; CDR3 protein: ASSLGGLNEQY
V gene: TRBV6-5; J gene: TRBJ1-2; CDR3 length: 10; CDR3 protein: ASRDSSYGYT
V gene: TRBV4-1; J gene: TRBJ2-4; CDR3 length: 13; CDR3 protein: ASSHGQTARNIQY
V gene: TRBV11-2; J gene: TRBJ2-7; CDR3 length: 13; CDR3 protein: ASSLRQREVGEQY
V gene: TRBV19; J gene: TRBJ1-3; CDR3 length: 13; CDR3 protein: ASSIPGISGNTIY
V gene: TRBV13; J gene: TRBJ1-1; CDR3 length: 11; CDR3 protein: ASRGRLNTEAF
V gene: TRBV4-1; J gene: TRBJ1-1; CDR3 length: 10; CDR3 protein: ASSHRLGEAF